This T cell receptor (beta chain) was recovered during a study of T cell repertoires in cytomegalovirus infection. Study-wide background: The authors relied on CMV epitopes, both recently identified HLA-C-restricted and well-studied HLA-B-restricted.

General observations from the study: There were HLA-C-restricted CMV-specific TCR beta clonotypes dominating the ex vivo response.

This CDR3 region has 15 residues. Germline V gives CDR1 SGHVS, CDR2 FQNEAQ. The trim removed 5 bases at V and 7 bases at J, leaving 8 bases unmatched. Comments on this clonotype: Antigen: not known.

TCRdb itself ran the reads through MiXCR, one entry per CDR3 protein. The data show approximately 300,000 distinct CDR3 sequences, under 35% seen once. The TCR originated in a human donor in good health (CMV status not recorded). Some clones in this sample may be carry-over from other donors' samples. The sequenced sample was cultured PBMCs, obtained from culture after CMV antigen stimulation. This rearrangement joins TRBV7-8 to TRBJ1-6; 7 bases map to TRBD1. The DNA for the CDR3 is TGTGCCAGCAGCCCCGGGACAGTCGAAAATTCACCCCTCCACTTT. Translation gives CASSPGTVENSPLHF.